Listed below are T cell receptor beta chains from one sample, sequenced in a study of cytomegalovirus exposure and HLA in healthy donors. Using immunoSEQ multiplex PCR, the repertoire was profiled, and TCRdb retains in-frame clones only, with some absent. The data hold 150,000 to 200,000 clones, with around three quarters observed a single time. Input material: PBMCs. These receptor sequences come from a woman aged 30 to 39 in good health and CMV-seropositive. Each CDR3 is given with its conserved first and last residue. A clone size is listed for some rows: how often the clone was seen (once, few, many), or a class if it is expanded.

V gene: TRBV5-1
clone size: -
CDR3 protein: CASSFGGAIGANEQFF

V gene: TRBV6-5
clone size: -
CDR3 protein: CASSYGTGGAEAFF

V gene: TRBV5-8
clone size: -
CDR3 protein: CASSFDGGNQPQHF

V gene: TRBV10-1
clone size: -
CDR3 protein: CASSRTRIADTQYF

V gene: TRBV13
clone size: once
CDR3 protein: CASSLGRGPLYEQYF

V gene: TRBV30
clone size: -
CDR3 protein: CAWSRKVLEGFTQYF

V gene: TRBV7-9
clone size: -
CDR3 protein: CASSLDFGLAGGTDTQYF

V gene: TRBV10-3
clone size: -
CDR3 protein: CAISEPRVADSYEQYF

V gene: TRBV7-2
clone size: -
CDR3 protein: CASSVGLAMRETQYF

V gene: TRBV2
clone size: -
CDR3 protein: CASSAIRGYGYTF

V gene: TRBV4-3
clone size: few
CDR3 protein: CASSQDRPGRTNNQPQHF

V gene: TRBV5-4
clone size: few
CDR3 protein: CASSSGDRGLHTGSPLHF

V gene: TRBV5-6
clone size: -
CDR3 protein: CASSLDRASYGYTF

V gene: TRBV19
clone size: -
CDR3 protein: CASSIGTANNEQFF

V gene: TRBV25-1
clone size: -
CDR3 protein: CARTKNPGYTF

V gene: TRBV7-7
clone size: -
CDR3 protein: CASSGRTAETQYF

V gene: TRBV7-2
clone size: -
CDR3 protein: CASTLGGGGTGELFF

V gene: TRBV4-3
clone size: -
CDR3 protein: CASSQEARAYEQYF

V gene: TRBV25-1
clone size: -
CDR3 protein: CASRSGGSADTQYF

V gene: TRBV29-1
clone size: once
CDR3 protein: CSVVRSGGGTDTQYF

V gene: TRBV29-1
clone size: -
CDR3 protein: CSVASGPYEQYF

V gene: TRBV11-2
clone size: -
CDR3 protein: CASSVSQLVSDTQYF

V gene: TRBV7-9
clone size: few
CDR3 protein: CASSRQGEAYEQYF

V gene: TRBV19
clone size: -
CDR3 protein: CASSIIRQGNGYTF

V gene: TRBV6-5
clone size: -
CDR3 protein: CASRALEAQYF

V gene: TRBV7-2
clone size: few
CDR3 protein: CASSPPSSYEQYF

V gene: TRBV6-5
clone size: few
CDR3 protein: CASRPQGGREQYF

V gene: TRBV5-1
clone size: -
CDR3 protein: CASSLESGSGNTIYF

V gene: TRBV6-1
clone size: -
CDR3 protein: CASSDRVQDTQYF

V gene: TRBV27
clone size: once
CDR3 protein: CASSTSSYEQYF

V gene: TRBV19
clone size: -
CDR3 protein: CASSINTVSDTQYF

V gene: TRBV28
clone size: -
CDR3 protein: CASSFLAHLSPSEQYF

V gene: TRBV29-1
clone size: -
CDR3 protein: CSVEPGGDTQYF

V gene: TRBV2
clone size: -
CDR3 protein: CASSPHTDQETQYF

V gene: TRBV7-2
clone size: once
CDR3 protein: CASSQGQPRGLHIQYF

V gene: TRBV6-1
clone size: few
CDR3 protein: CASSLAGGFQETQYF

V gene: TRBV5-1
clone size: -
CDR3 protein: CASSYTTSGRNNEQYF

V gene: TRBV27
clone size: -
CDR3 protein: CASSLLAANTGELFF

V gene: TRBV28
clone size: once
CDR3 protein: CASTLGQDYGYTF